The clone carrying this TCR beta chain was found once. The sample originates from a study of blood T cell repertoires in COVID-19. Study-wide background: COVID-19 samples, acute and convalescent, were from the United States, Italy and Spain.

Per the authors' pipeline: Scientists estimated how many nucleated cells there were by amplifying reference gene primers. TCRdb keeps only in-frame clones here, not all; method: immunoSEQ multiplex PCR. That table is the source of V, J and clone size, and D and trimming were worked out from the DNA. The data hold some 350,000 clones, with 70% to 90% observed a single time. The CDR3 covers 15 residues. In germline, CDR1 is MNHEY, CDR2 SMNVEV (reference sequence). J gave up 2 bases and V 5 bases, and 7 bases lay outside the gene matches. This TCR was recovered from a human donor in a cohort sampled during active COVID-19. Sequencing was done on a sample of peripheral blood. V is TRBV27 and J is TRBJ2-7; TRBD1 aligns across 9 bases. CDR3 DNA: TGTGCCAGCAGTAACACGGACAGGGGAGCCTACGAGCAGTACTTC. Translation gives CASSNTDRGAYEQYF.